This entry features one TCR beta chain sequence. The data belong to a study of blood T cell repertoires in COVID-19. About the study: The United States, Italy and Spain supplied acute and convalescent COVID-19 samples. In each case, the material was cDNA or gDNA derived from T cells, B-cell-depleted T cells, or PBMCs.

As handled by the study authors: Estimated nucleated cell counts came from reference gene primer amplification. The table came from immunoSEQ multiplex PCR; TCRdb's copy has only in-frame clones and leaves some out. Clone size and the V and J calls come from that table; the DNA yielded D and trimming. The table has approximately 220,000 clones, 70% to 90% seen once; the top ten hold approximately 0.7%. The V end lost 0 bases, the J end lost 4 bases, and 11 bases lay between the germline ends. This CDR3 region has 16 residues. CDR1 and CDR2 (germline): SGHRS, YFSETQ. The V and J genes are TRBV5-1 and TRBJ2-6; tentative D call: TRBD2 (5 bases). The TCR comes from a man aged 40-49 years with acute or convalescent COVID-19. The sequenced sample consisted of peripheral blood. The CDR3 protein is CASSLAAGVGANVLTF. CDR3 DNA: TGCGCCAGCAGCTTGGCCGCCGGGGTAGGGGCCAACGTCCTGACTTTC.